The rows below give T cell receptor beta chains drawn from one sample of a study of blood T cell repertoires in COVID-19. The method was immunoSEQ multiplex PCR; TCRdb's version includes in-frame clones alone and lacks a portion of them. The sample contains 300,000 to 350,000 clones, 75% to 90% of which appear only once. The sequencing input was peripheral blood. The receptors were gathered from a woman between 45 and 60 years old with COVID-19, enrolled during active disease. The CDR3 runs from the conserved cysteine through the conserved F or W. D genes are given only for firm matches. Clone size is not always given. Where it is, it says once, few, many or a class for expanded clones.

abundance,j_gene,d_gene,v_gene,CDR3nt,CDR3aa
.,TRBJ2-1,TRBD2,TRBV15,TGTGCCACCAGCAGAGAACCGGGACTAGCGGGCAATGAGCAGTTCTTC,CATSREPGLAGNEQFF
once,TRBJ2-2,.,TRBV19,TGTGCCAGTAGTAGGTGGGAGGCTCACACCGGGGAGCTGTTTTTT,CASSRWEAHTGELFF
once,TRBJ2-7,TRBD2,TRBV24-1,TGTGCCACCAGTGATGGAGCGGGAGGGGGGTACGAGCAGTACTTC,CATSDGAGGGYEQYF
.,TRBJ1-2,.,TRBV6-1,TGTGCCAGCAGTGAAGATAGTTTGAGGGGCTACACCTTC,CASSEDSLRGYTF
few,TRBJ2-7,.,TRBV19,TGTGCCAGTAGTCTGGAGGCACAGGGAGTCTGGAGGGAGCAGTACTTC,CASSLEAQGVWREQYF
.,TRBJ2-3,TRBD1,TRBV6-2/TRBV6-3,TGTGCCAGCAGCCGACAGGGTGCCCCAGATACGCAGTATTTT,CASSRQGAPDTQYF
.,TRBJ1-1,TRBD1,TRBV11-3,TGTGCCAGCAGCTTACGACAGGGCACTGAAGCTTTCTTT,CASSLRQGTEAFF
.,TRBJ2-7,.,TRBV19,TGTGCCAGTAGTGGAGGCAGGGGTTTCTCCTACGAGCAGTACTTC,CASSGGRGFSYEQYF
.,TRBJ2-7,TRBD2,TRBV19,TGTGCCAGTAGTACCTTACTAGCGGCGAGCTACGAGCAGTACTTC,CASSTLLAASYEQYF
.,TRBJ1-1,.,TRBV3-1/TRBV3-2,TGTGCCAGCAGCCTTAGACAGAAGAACACTGAAGCTTTCTTT,CASSLRQKNTEAFF
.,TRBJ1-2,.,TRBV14,TGTGCCAGCAGCCAAACAAACAGGAACACAGACTATGGCTACACCTTC,CASSQTNRNTDYGYTF
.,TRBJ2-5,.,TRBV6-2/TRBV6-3,TGTGCCAGCAGTTACTCGAGCGGCTGGGAGACCCAGTACTTC,CASSYSSGWETQYF
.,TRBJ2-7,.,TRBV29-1,TGCAGCGTCCACGAGGGAATCTACGAGCAGTACTTC,CSVHEGIYEQYF
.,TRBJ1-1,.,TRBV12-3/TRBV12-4,TGTGCCAGCAGTTTCGGACCTGAAAGGAGGGGTTACTTT,CASSFGPERRGYF
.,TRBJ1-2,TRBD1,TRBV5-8,TGTGCCAGCAGCTTGGTAGGACAGGGACGCTATGGCTACACCTTC,CASSLVGQGRYGYTF
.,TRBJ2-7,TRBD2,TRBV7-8,TGTGCCAGCAGCTTAGGAGGACTAGCGGGCTACTCCTACGAGCAGTACTTC,CASSLGGLAGYSYEQYF
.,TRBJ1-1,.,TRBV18,TGTGCCAGCTCACCAGCGGGGAGAGCGAACACTGAAGCTTTCTTT,CASSPAGRANTEAFF